These T cell receptor beta chains were read from a single sample in a study of blood T cell repertoires in COVID-19. Libraries were prepared by immunoSEQ multiplex PCR; TCRdb keeps only in-frame clonotypes and omits some of them. The repertoire holds about 190,000 clones, with 80% to 85% as singletons. Sequencing was carried out using peripheral blood. The receptors shown here come from a woman aged 40 to 50 with acute or convalescent COVID-19. Each CDR3 is given without its conserved first and last residue. Expanded clones get a size class; other rows say once, few or many, or leave the size out.

clone size: NA
CDR3 length: 12
J gene: TRBJ1-5
V gene: TRBV6-5
CDR3 protein: ASRTGLGNQPQH

clone size: once
CDR3 length: 13
J gene: TRBJ2-3
V gene: TRBV11-2
CDR3 protein: ASSLVGGNTDTQY

clone size: NA
CDR3 length: 13
J gene: TRBJ2-7
V gene: TRBV27
CDR3 protein: ASRGLGSVEDEQY

clone size: once
CDR3 length: 12
J gene: TRBJ1-1
V gene: TRBV10-2
CDR3 protein: ASSEQGVSAEAF

clone size: NA
CDR3 length: 15
J gene: TRBJ2-1
V gene: TRBV13
CDR3 protein: ASSSAEGGLGDNEQF

clone size: NA
CDR3 length: 12
J gene: TRBJ1-4
V gene: TRBV2
CDR3 protein: ASSAEGYNEKLF

clone size: NA
CDR3 length: 12
J gene: TRBJ1-5
V gene: TRBV19
CDR3 protein: ASSIYDSNQPQH

clone size: NA
CDR3 length: 16
J gene: TRBJ1-4
V gene: TRBV4-1
CDR3 protein: ASSPIHDRAATNEKLF

clone size: NA
CDR3 length: 15
J gene: TRBJ1-2
V gene: TRBV9
CDR3 protein: ASSASVGGDRDYGYT

clone size: NA
CDR3 length: 12
J gene: TRBJ1-1
V gene: TRBV3-1/TRBV3-2
CDR3 protein: ASSQVTVNTEAF

clone size: NA
CDR3 length: 11
J gene: TRBJ1-1
V gene: TRBV12-3/TRBV12-4
CDR3 protein: ASSLSPNTEAF

clone size: few
CDR3 length: 12
J gene: TRBJ2-2
V gene: TRBV6-4
CDR3 protein: ASSPLAGTGELF

clone size: NA
CDR3 length: 13
J gene: TRBJ2-1
V gene: TRBV5-4
CDR3 protein: ASSEGQGTYNEQF

clone size: NA
CDR3 length: 14
J gene: TRBJ2-2
V gene: TRBV7-9
CDR3 protein: ASSPIIAGGVGELF

clone size: NA
CDR3 length: 11
J gene: TRBJ2-3
V gene: TRBV5-1
CDR3 protein: ASSSGIADTQY

clone size: NA
CDR3 length: 17
J gene: TRBJ1-3
V gene: TRBV11-2
CDR3 protein: ASSLFFTPDPGGGNTIY

clone size: NA
CDR3 length: 13
J gene: TRBJ2-1
V gene: TRBV4-1
CDR3 protein: ASSPGSLARNEQF

clone size: NA
CDR3 length: 12
J gene: TRBJ2-7
V gene: TRBV28
CDR3 protein: ASTLGLHSYEQY

clone size: NA
CDR3 length: 13
J gene: TRBJ2-5
V gene: TRBV27
CDR3 protein: ASMAAGVLLETQY

clone size: NA
CDR3 length: 12
J gene: TRBJ1-4
V gene: TRBV3-1/TRBV3-2
CDR3 protein: ASSMTGGSEKLF

clone size: NA
CDR3 length: 12
J gene: TRBJ2-7
V gene: TRBV18
CDR3 protein: ASSPRLAGYEQY

clone size: once
CDR3 length: 13
J gene: TRBJ1-2
V gene: TRBV3-1/TRBV3-2
CDR3 protein: ASSQGREAFYGYT

clone size: NA
CDR3 length: 17
J gene: TRBJ1-3
V gene: TRBV21-1
CDR3 protein: ASSKEVGWHNQSGNTIY